One sample yielded the 21 T cell receptor beta chains listed below, sequenced in a study of cytomegalovirus exposure and HLA in healthy donors. Researchers ran the PCR with 60 Vbeta and 13 Jbeta primers. Sequencing was performed with immunoSEQ multiplex PCR; in TCRdb, only in-frame clones are kept and a portion is missing. The table lists 150,000 to 200,000 clones, roughly 80% of them singletons. The sequencing sample was made of PBMCs. These receptors were obtained from a man in his fifties or sixties in good health and CMV-seropositive.

This chain joins TRBV2 and TRBJ1-6; D not certain. V lost 4 bases, J lost 8 bases, and 9 bases lay in between. This CDR3 is 13 amino acids long. Germline CDR1 is SNHLY and CDR2 is FYNNEI. CDR3 bases: TGTGCCAGCAGTGTTCTCCCGGATTCACCCCTCCACTTT. Translating it yields CASSVLPDSPLHF.

This chain uses TRBV4-3 with TRBJ2-1; 9 positions match TRBD2. Germline lookup yields CDR1 LGHNA and CDR2 YSLEER. This CDR3 comprises 15 residues. V was clipped by 1 base and J by 12 bases; unmatched bases: 10. The CDR3 region has the DNA TGCGCCAGCAGCCAAGGGGCAGCGGGGGGCCGTGGGCAGTTCTTC. Translating it yields CASSQGAAGGRGQFF.

The genes are TRBV4-3 and TRBJ1-1, with TRBD1 identical over 8 bases. The V gene end was trimmed by 2 bases and the J gene end by 6 bases; junction bases not matched to a gene: 5. This CDR3 contains 14 residues. CDR1 LGHNA and CDR2 YSLEER come from the germline V gene. CDR3 loop: CASSQFTGQAEAFF. CDR3 DNA: TGCGCCAGCAGCCAATTCACGGGACAGGCTGAAGCTTTCTTT.

The rearrangement links TRBV2 to TRBJ1-1; no definite D call. Germline-derived CDR1 and CDR2 are SNHLY and FYNNEI. V was clipped by 4 bases and J by 1 base, with 13 bases between them. The CDR3 loop spans 15 amino acids. DNA for the CDR3: TGTGCCAGCAGTGGAACAGAAATCACGAACACTGAAGCTTTCTTT. Residues: CASSGTEITNTEAFF. The full variable domain, in which reference TRBV2 and TRBJ1-1 provide the parts outside the CDR3, is EPEVTQTPSHQVTQMGQEVILRCVPISNHLYFYWYRQILGQKVEFLVSFYNNEISEKSEIFDDQFSVERPDGSNFTLKIRSTKLEDSAMYFCASSGTEITNTEAFFGQGTRLTVV.

This clone has just a few counts. This CDR3 reads CASSPGQGRGPQHF. The DNA for the CDR3 is TGTGCCAGCTCACCCGGACAGGGGCGAGGGCCCCAGCATTTT. The V gene is TRBV18, the J gene TRBJ1-5; TRBD1 agrees at 9 bases. This CDR3 spans 14 amino acids. V trimming: 3 bases; J trimming: 9 bases; junction bases outside the gene matches: 6. Germline assignment: CDR1 KGHSH and CDR2 LQKENI.

As regards this clone: This CDR3 is also generated by other DNA sequences in the sample. V and J are TRBV5-4 and TRBJ2-5; maybe TRBD2 (7 bases). This CDR3 has 14 residues. Germline values: CDR1 SGHNT, CDR2 YYREEE (reference sequence). V gave up 4 bases and J gave up 5 bases, with 15 bases separating them. Here the CDR3 DNA reads TGTGCCAGCAGCCCGGGGGGCCGGGGGGAGACCCAGTACTTC. This codes for CASSPGGRGETQYF.

The CDR3 bases are TGTGCCAGCAGCTTCACAGGGTTGCGTGGCACAGATACGCAGTATTTT. Translating it yields CASSFTGLRGTDTQYF. The chain combines TRBV7-3 with TRBJ2-3, with D possibly being TRBD1 (6 bases). CDR1 and CDR2 from the germline V gene are SGHTA and FQGTGA. This CDR3 comprises 16 residues. Deletions cut 3 bases from V and 1 base from J, with 14 bases between.

The chain carries TRBV18 and TRBJ2-7; perhaps TRBD2 as D (6 bases). The CDR3 has 16 amino acids. The ends were cut back, 2 bases at V and 4 bases at J, with 18 bases in the middle. Per germline, CDR1 KGHSH and CDR2 LQKENI. The CDR3 DNA is TGTGCCAGCTCACCAATAGCGGAGCTCCGTCCGTACGAGCAGTACTTC. It is translated as CASSPIAELRPYEQYF.

This chain joins TRBV10-2 and TRBJ2-3; possible D gene TRBD2, 5 bases. The CDR3 has 15 amino acids. Per the germline V gene, CDR1 is WSHSY and CDR2 is SAAADI. Trimming left V 3 bases short and J 0 bases short, with 10 bases between. In DNA, the CDR3 is TGCGCCAGCAGTGACGGGGTGGGTAGCACAGATACGCAGTATTTT. This gives the protein CASSDGVGSTDTQYF.

The chain couples TRBV5-1 to TRBJ2-2, with a tentative D call TRBD2 (6 bases). The CDR3 loop spans 16 amino acids. Trimming left V 1 base short and J 1 base short, with 11 bases between. Germline V gives CDR1 SGHRS, CDR2 YFSETQ. In nucleotides, the CDR3 is TGCGCCAGCAGCTTGTCGGGACTCCAGAACACCGGGGAGCTGTTTTTT. Protein sequence: CASSLSGLQNTGELFF.

This clone was seen only a few times. The gene calls are TRBV7-2 and TRBJ2-7; 7 bases match TRBD1. The junction had 11 bases not matched to a gene; V was cut back by 5 bases and J by 4 bases. Germline CDR1 is SGHTA and CDR2 is FQGNSA. The CDR3 has 15 residues. The CDR3 loop is CASSVSGGLNYEQYF. The CDR3 DNA reads as TGTGCCAGCAGCGTTTCAGGGGGTCTTAATTACGAGCAGTACTTC.

This clone was counted a single time. The CDR3 here is CASSESSTDTQYF. The CDR3 DNA follows: TGTGCCAGCAGTGAGTCTAGCACAGATACGCAGTATTTT. The chain is built from TRBV6-4 and TRBJ2-3, with D uncertain. The germline V gene has CDR1 MRHNA and CDR2 SNTAGT. The CDR3 length is 13 residues. Trimming pared 3 bases from V and 0 bases from J, leaving 4 bases between.

This sequence joins TRBV6-5 and TRBJ2-5; tentatively, D is TRBD2 (6 bases). This CDR3 is built from 13 residues. The germline gives CDR1 MNHEY, CDR2 SVGAGI. Trimming took off 8 bases at V and 4 bases at J, with 14 bases between the two ends. CDR3 residues: CASGRGRGETQYF. The DNA of the CDR3 is TGTGCCAGCGGGCGGGGTCGTGGAGAGACCCAGTACTTC.

The chain carries TRBV6-6 and TRBJ1-1; D is undetermined. The germline V gene has CDR1 MNHNY and CDR2 SVGAGI (reference sequence). There are 14 residues in the CDR3. V dropped 8 bases and J dropped 0 bases, with 13 bases sitting between them. CDR3 coding DNA: TGTGCCAGCTTTACTTGGACTATGAACACTGAAGCTTTCTTT. It codes for CASFTWTMNTEAFF.

V and J are TRBV11-3 and TRBJ2-5; the D gene is possibly TRBD1 (6 bases). This CDR3 contains 15 residues. Germline V gene lookup returns CDR1 SGHNT and CDR2 YENEEA. Trimming cost V 3 bases and J 2 bases, with 13 bases left between them. CDR3 bases: TGTGCCAGCAGCTTTTTAGGGGACAAACAAGAGACCCAGTACTTC. Amino acids: CASSFLGDKQETQYF.

The rearrangement uses TRBV15 and TRBJ2-1; tentatively, D is TRBD2 (6 bases). The CDR3 contains 16 residues. Trimming took 6 bases from V and 3 from J, leaving 18 bases between them. Germline V gene data show CDR1 as LNHNV and CDR2 as YYDKDF (reference sequence). The CDR3 loop reads CATSPGAIGGYNEQFF. DNA for the CDR3: TGTGCCACCAGTCCAGGCGCTATCGGGGGCTACAATGAGCAGTTCTTC.

The CDR3 DNA is TGTGCCATCGGGGTTGGGACAGCTGAAGCTTTCTTT. It is translated as CAIGVGTAEAFF. The chain uses TRBV10-3 and TRBJ1-1; 7 bases match TRBD1. V shed 8 bases, J shed 6 bases, and the junction held 6 bases outside the gene matches. The CDR3 is made up of 12 amino acids. Germline CDR1 reads ENHRY; CDR2 reads SYGVKD.

The chain joins TRBV27 to TRBJ1-6; D gene unclear. Trimming cost V 5 bases and J 7 bases, with 15 bases left between them. Per germline, CDR1 MNHEY and CDR2 SMNVEV (reference sequence). The CDR3 has 15 residues. CDR3 in DNA: TGTGCCAGCAGTGGGAGTCCCCGCGGGAATTCACCCCTCCACTTT. Translated, it gives CASSGSPRGNSPLHF.

V gene TRBV21-1 combines with J gene TRBJ1-1; TRBD1, the D gene given by the table, was not confirmed from the DNA. TRBV21-1 is a listed pseudogene. This CDR3 spans 15 amino acids. The DNA for the CDR3 is TGTGCCAGCAGCAAAGCACACACAGGGACCCCTGAAGCTTTCTTT. Its translation: CASSKAHTGTPEAFF.

V and J are TRBV10-3 and TRBJ1-6; TRBD1 matches 8 bases. V shed 0 bases and J 8 bases; nucleotides not matched to a gene: 3. The CDR3 spans 15 residues. In germline, CDR1 is ENHRY, CDR2 SYGVKD. CDR3 region: CAISESDRVDSPLHF. For the CDR3, the DNA is TGTGCCATCAGTGAGTCGGACAGGGTGGATTCACCCCTCCACTTT.

The V gene is TRBV7-2, the J gene TRBJ1-1; D gene uncertain. The CDR3 is made up of 11 amino acids. Trimming removed 5 bases from V and 11 bases from J, with 12 bases in between. Germline V gene sequence: CDR1 SGHTA, CDR2 FQGNSA. CDR3 coding DNA: TGTGCCAGCAGCCCTCCCGGGTGGGCTTTCTTT. It codes for CASSPPGWAFF.